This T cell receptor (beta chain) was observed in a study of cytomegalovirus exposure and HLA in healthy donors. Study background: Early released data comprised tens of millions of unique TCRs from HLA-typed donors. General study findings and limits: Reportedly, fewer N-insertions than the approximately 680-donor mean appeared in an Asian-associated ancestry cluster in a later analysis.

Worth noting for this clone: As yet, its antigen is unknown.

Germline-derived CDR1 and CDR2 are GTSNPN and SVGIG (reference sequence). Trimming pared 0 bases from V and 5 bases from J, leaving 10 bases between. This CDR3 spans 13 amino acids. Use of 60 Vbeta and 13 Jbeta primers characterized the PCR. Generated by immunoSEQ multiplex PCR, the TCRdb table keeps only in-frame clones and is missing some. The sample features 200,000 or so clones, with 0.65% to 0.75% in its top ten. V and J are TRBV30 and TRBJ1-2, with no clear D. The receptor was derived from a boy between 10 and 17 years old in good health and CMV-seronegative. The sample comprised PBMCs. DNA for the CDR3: TGTGCCTGGAGTGTACTTACAGATTATGGCTACACCTTC. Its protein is CAWSVLTDYGYTF.